These 7 T cell receptor beta chains originate from one sample sequenced in a study of cytomegalovirus exposure and HLA in healthy donors. PCR amplification relied on 60 Vbeta primers (plus 13 Jbeta primers). Produced via immunoSEQ multiplex PCR; TCRdb's table is partial and in-frame only. The sample consists of about 200,000 clones, about 83% of them appearing once. The sequenced sample consisted of PBMCs. All receptors come from a girl under 18 in good health and CMV-seronegative.

V and J are TRBV28 and TRBJ1-1; tentative D call: TRBD1 (5 bases). This CDR3 spans 17 amino acids. The V and J ends lost 4 bases and 1 base respectively, with 19 bases between them. The germline CDR1 and CDR2 sequences are MDHEN and SYDVKM. The chain's CDR3 is CASSSSGRWGGNTEAFF. The CDR3 nucleotides read TGTGCCAGCAGTTCGTCAGGGCGATGGGGGGGGAACACTGAAGCTTTCTTT.

V and J are TRBV5-4 and TRBJ2-5; 8 bases are a match to TRBD2. With 3 bases clipped from V and 6 bases from J, the junction kept 10 bases outside the gene matches. This CDR3 is 15 amino acids long. Germline CDR1 and CDR2: SGHNT and YYREEE (reference sequence). In DNA, the CDR3 is TGTGCCAGCAGCTCCCGGGGGGGGGCGAGAAAGACCCAGTACTTC. Translated: CASSSRGGARKTQYF.

The V and J genes are TRBV11-2 and TRBJ2-7; no definite D call. Germline lookup yields CDR1 SGHAT and CDR2 FQNNGV. The germline V and J ends were trimmed by 8 bases and 1 base, with 6 bases remaining between them. This CDR3 region has 11 residues. The CDR3: CASSRSYEQYF. For the CDR3, the DNA is TGTGCCAGCTCGCGGTCCTACGAGCAGTACTTC.

The rearrangement uses TRBV30 and TRBJ2-5; 7 bases map to TRBD1. TRBJ2-7 matches the DNA end more closely, so the J call is doubtful. The CDR3 sequence is 13 residues long. Germline V lookup: CDR1 GTSNPN, CDR2 SVGIG (reference sequence). CDR3 coding DNA: TGTGCCTGGAGTCTGCGACAGGGTGGCGAGCAGTACTTC. Translating it yields CAWSLRQGGEQYF.

The chain links TRBV28 to TRBJ1-3; unclear D gene. V was cut by 3 bases and J by 5 bases, with 11 bases left in between. The CDR3 covers 14 residues. Germline CDR1 reads MDHEN; CDR2 reads SYDVKM. In nucleotides, the CDR3 is TGTGCCAGCAGTTTTAGTGGGCGTAGAAACACCATATATTTT. Translated: CASSFSGRRNTIYF.

The CDR3 DNA reads TGTGCCAGCAGTCTAGCGGGAACCTACGAGCAGTACTTC. Encoded protein: CASSLAGTYEQYF. The chain recombines TRBV28 with TRBJ2-7, with 9 bases fitting TRBD2. This CDR3 comprises 13 residues. Trimming removed 5 bases from V and 2 bases from J; junction bases left unmatched: 1. The V gene's germline CDR1 is MDHEN and CDR2 SYDVKM.

The chain links TRBV5-1 to TRBJ1-2; D call uncertain. The germline gives CDR1 SGHRS, CDR2 YFSETQ. The CDR3 contains 14 residues. The ends were cut back, 0 bases at V and 5 bases at J, with 11 bases in the middle. In nucleotides, the CDR3 is TGCGCCAGCAGCTTGGACAGAGTGAGTTATGGCTACACCTTC. Amino acid sequence: CASSLDRVSYGYTF.